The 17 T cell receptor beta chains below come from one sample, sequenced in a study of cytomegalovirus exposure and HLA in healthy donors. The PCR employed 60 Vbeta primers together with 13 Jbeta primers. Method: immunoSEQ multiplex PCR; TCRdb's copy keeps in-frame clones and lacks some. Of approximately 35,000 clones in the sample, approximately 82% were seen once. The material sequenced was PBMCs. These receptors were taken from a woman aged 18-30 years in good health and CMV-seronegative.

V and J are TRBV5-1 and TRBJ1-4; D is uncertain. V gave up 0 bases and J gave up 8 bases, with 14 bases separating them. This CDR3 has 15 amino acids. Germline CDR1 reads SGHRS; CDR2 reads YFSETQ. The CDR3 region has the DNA TGCGCCAGCAGCTTGGCCTTGATTCCCCGGGAAAAACTGTTTTTT. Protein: CASSLALIPREKLFF. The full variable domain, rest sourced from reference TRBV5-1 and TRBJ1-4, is KAGVTQTPRYLIKTRGQQVTLSCSPISGHRSVSWYQQTPGQGLQFLFEYFSETQRNKGNFPGRFSGRQFSNSRSEMNVSTLELGDSALYLCASSLALIPREKLFFGSGTQLSVL.

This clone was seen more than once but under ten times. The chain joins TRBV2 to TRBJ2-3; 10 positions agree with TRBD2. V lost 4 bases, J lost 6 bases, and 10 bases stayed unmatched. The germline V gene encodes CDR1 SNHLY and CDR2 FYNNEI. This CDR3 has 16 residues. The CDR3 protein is CASSVGLAGASDTQYF. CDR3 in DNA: TGTGCCAGCAGTGTTGGTCTAGCGGGAGCGTCGGATACGCAGTATTTT.

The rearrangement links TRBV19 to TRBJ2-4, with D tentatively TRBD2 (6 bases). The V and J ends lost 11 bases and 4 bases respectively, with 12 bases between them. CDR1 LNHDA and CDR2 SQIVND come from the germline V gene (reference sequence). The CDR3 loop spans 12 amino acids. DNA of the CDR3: TGTGCCGCGGGGCAGGATAAAAACATTCAGTACTTC. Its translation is CAAGQDKNIQYF.

The CDR3, as DNA: TGTGCCAGCAGCTTAGATGGGGGCGGGAGGGCCTCAGGATCCTACGAGCAGTACTTC. Its translation: CASSLDGGGRASGSYEQYF. The rearrangement uses TRBV7-6 and TRBJ2-7; 9 nucleotides line up with TRBD2. Germline CDR1 is SGHVS and CDR2 is FNYEAQ. V shed 1 base, J shed 1 base, and the junction held 14 bases outside the gene matches. This CDR3 contains 19 residues.

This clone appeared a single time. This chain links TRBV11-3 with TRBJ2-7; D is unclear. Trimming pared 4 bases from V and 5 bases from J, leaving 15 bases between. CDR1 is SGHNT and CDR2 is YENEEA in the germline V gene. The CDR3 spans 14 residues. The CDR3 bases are TGTGCCAGCAGCTCCCTATGGTCGTCCGACGAGCAGTACTTC. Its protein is CASSSLWSSDEQYF.

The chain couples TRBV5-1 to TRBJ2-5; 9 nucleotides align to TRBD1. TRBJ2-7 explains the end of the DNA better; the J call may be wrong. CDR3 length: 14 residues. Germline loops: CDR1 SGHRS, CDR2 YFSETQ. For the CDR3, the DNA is TGCGCCAGCAGCGTCAACAGGGGGCTAGACGAGCAGTACTTC. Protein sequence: CASSVNRGLDEQYF.

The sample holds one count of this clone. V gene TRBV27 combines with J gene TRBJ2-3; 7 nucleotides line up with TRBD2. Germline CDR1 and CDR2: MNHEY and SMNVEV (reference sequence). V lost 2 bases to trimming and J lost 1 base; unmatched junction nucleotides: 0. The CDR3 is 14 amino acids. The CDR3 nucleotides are TGTGCCAGCAGTTTAGCGGGAGGCACAGATACGCAGTATTTT. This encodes CASSLAGGTDTQYF.

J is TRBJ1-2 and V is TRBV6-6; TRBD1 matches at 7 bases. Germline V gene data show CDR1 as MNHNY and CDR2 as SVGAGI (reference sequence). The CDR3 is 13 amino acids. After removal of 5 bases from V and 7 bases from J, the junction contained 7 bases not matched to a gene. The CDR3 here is CASSTIRGCGYTF. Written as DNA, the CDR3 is TGTGCCAGCAGTACCATCAGGGGGTGTGGCTACACCTTC.

CDR3 protein: CASSPGLAGANTGELFF. CDR3 bases: TGTGCCAGCAGCCCGGGACTAGCGGGGGCAAACACCGGGGAGCTGTTTTTT. The chain links TRBV7-2 to TRBJ2-2; 14 bases fit TRBD2. Trimming took 5 bases from V and 2 from J; bases not matched to a gene: 4. This CDR3 spans 17 amino acids. From germline, CDR1 is SGHTA and CDR2 FQGNSA. Using reference TRBV7-2 and TRBJ2-2 for the parts outside the CDR3, the full variable domain is GAGVSQSPSNKVTEKGKDVELRCDPISGHTALYWYRQSLGQGLEFLIYFQGNSAPDKSGLPSDRFSAERTGGSVSTLTIQRTQQEDSAVYLCASSPGLAGANTGELFFGEGSRLTVL.

The chain's CDR3 is CALGQGGDTQYF. The CDR3 bases are TGTGCCCTTGGACAGGGTGGAGATACGCAGTATTTT. The gene calls are TRBV30 and TRBJ2-3; TRBD1 aligns across 8 bases. The CDR3 is 12 amino acids. Germline CDR1 reads GTSNPN; CDR2 reads SVGIG (reference sequence). V lost 8 bases to trimming and J lost 5 bases; unmatched junction nucleotides: 6.

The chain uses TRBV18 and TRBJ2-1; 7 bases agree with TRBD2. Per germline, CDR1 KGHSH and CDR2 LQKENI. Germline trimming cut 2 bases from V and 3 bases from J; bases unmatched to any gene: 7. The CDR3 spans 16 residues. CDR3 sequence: CASSPWGGSGYNEQFF. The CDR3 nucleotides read TGTGCCAGCTCACCATGGGGGGGGTCAGGCTACAATGAGCAGTTCTTC.

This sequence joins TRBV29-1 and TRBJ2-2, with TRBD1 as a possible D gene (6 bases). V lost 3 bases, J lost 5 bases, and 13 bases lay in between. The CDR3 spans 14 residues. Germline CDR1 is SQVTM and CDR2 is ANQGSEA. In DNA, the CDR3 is TGCAGCGTTGACAGGGGCCCGGGGACCGGGGAGCTGTTTTTT. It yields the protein CSVDRGPGTGELFF.

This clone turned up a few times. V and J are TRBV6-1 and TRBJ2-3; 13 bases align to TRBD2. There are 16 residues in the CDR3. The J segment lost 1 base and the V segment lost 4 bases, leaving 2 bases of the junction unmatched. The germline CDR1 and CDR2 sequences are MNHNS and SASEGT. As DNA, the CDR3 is TGTGCCAGCAGTGGGGGACTAGCGGGACGCACAGATACGCAGTATTTT. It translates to CASSGGLAGRTDTQYF.

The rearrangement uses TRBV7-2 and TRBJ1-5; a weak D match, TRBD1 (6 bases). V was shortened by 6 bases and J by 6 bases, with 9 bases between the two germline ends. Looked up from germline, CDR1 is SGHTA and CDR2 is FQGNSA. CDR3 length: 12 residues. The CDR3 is CASRLTGQPQHF. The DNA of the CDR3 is TGTGCCAGCAGGTTGACAGGTCAGCCCCAGCATTTT.

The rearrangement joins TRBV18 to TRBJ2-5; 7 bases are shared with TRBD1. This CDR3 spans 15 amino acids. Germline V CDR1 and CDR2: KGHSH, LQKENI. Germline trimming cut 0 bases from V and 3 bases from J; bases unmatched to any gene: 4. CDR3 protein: CASSPPGQQKETQYF. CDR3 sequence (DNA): TGTGCCAGCTCACCACCGGGACAGCAGAAAGAGACCCAGTACTTC.

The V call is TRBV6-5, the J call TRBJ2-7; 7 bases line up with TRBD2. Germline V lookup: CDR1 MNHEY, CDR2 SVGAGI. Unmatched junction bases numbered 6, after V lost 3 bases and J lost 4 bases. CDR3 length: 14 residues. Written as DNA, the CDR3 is TGTGCCAGCAGTTATACAGCGGGAATGTACGAGCAGTACTTC. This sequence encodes CASSYTAGMYEQYF.

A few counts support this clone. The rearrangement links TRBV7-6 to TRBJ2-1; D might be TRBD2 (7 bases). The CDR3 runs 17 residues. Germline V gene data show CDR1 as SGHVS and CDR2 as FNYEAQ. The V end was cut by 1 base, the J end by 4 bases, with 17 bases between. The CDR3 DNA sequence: TGTGCCAGCAGCTTAGAGTCGGGGGGAGGGGGATACAATGAGCAGTTCTTC. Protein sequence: CASSLESGGGGYNEQFF. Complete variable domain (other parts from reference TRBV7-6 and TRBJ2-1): GAGVSQSPRYKVTKRGQDVALRCDPISGHVSLYWYRQALGQGPEFLTYFNYEAQQDKSGLPNDRFSAERPEGSISTLTIQRTEQRDSAMYRCASSLESGGGGYNEQFFGPGTRLTVL.